The 19 T cell receptor beta chains reported below all come from one sample, sequenced in a study of T cell clonotyping in hematopoietic cell transplantation. Time point here: recipient sample about 28 days before transplant, after cytoreduction. Profiled with immunoSEQ multiplex PCR; TCRdb holds only in-frame clones, not every one. Of some 76,000 clones in the sample, approximately 95% were seen once. The sequencing used peripheral blood mononuclear cells, collected before stem cell transplant. All receptors come from a woman in her forties or fifties with acute myeloid leukemia. Some clones in this sample may be carry-over from other donors' samples.

This clone came up once. This chain links TRBV28 with TRBJ2-7, with 9 bases identical to TRBD2. Germline V CDR1 and CDR2: MDHEN, SYDVKM. J was trimmed by 4 bases and V by 4 bases; bases with no gene match: 11. This CDR3 contains 16 residues. Here the CDR3 reads CASSSAGGTRWYEQYF. The DNA for the CDR3 is TGTGCCAGCAGTTCAGCGGGAGGAACTAGGTGGTACGAGCAGTACTTC. Together with reference TRBV28 and TRBJ2-7, the CDR3 gives the full variable domain: DVKVTQSSRYLVKRTGEKVFLECVQDMDHENMFWYRQDPGLGLRLIYFSYDVKMKEKGDIPEGYSVSREKKERFSLILESASTNQTSMYLCASSSAGGTRWYEQYFGPGTRLTVT.

The V and J genes are TRBV27 and TRBJ2-7; 8 bases line up with TRBD2. Trimming removed 3 bases from V and 2 bases from J; junction bases left unmatched: 6. Per germline, CDR1 MNHEY and CDR2 SMNVEV (reference sequence). The CDR3 spans 15 residues. In DNA form, the CDR3 reads TGTGCCAGCAGTTTTCGCGGGAGGCTTACCTACGAGCAGTACTTC. As protein: CASSFRGRLTYEQYF.

A single count supports this clone. The V and J genes are TRBV7-9 and TRBJ1-2; D may be TRBD1 (5 bases). The germline V and J ends were trimmed by 5 bases and 8 bases, with 18 bases remaining between them. The CDR3 runs to 14 residues. The germline gives CDR1 SEHNR, CDR2 FQNEAQ (reference sequence). The CDR3 DNA is TGTGCCAGCAGCCCCCAAAATCTCGGGGCGGGCTACACCTTC. This translates into CASSPQNLGAGYTF. The full variable domain, in which reference TRBV7-9 and TRBJ1-2 provide the parts outside the CDR3, is DTGVSQNPRHKITKRGQNVTFRCDPISEHNRLYWYRQTLGQGPEFLTYFQNEAQLEKSRLLSDRFSAERPKGSFSTLEIQRTEQGDSAMYLCASSPQNLGAGYTFGSGTRLTVV.

This rearrangement joins TRBV6-1 to TRBJ2-2; 14 nucleotides align to TRBD2. The germline gives CDR1 MNHNS, CDR2 SASEGT. V shed 4 bases and J 6 bases; nucleotides not matched to a gene: 7. CDR3 size: 17 residues. As DNA, the CDR3 is TGTGCCAGCAGTGTGACTAGCGGGGGGGCTGGGCCCGGGGAGCTGTTTTTT. It yields the protein CASSVTSGGAGPGELFF.

This chain links TRBV29-1 with TRBJ2-5; a possible D gene is TRBD1 (6 bases). This CDR3 is built from 13 residues. Trimming left V 0 bases short and J 7 bases short, with 12 bases between. The germline V gene has CDR1 SQVTM and CDR2 ANQGSEA. CDR3 protein: CSVEETTGGTQYF. As DNA, the CDR3 is TGCAGCGTTGAAGAAACGACAGGCGGGACCCAGTACTTC.

The sample holds one count of this clone. The chain recombines TRBV2 with TRBJ2-7; TRBD1 aligns across 7 bases. After removal of 5 bases from V and 0 bases from J, the junction contained 4 bases not matched to a gene. Germline V gene sequence: CDR1 SNHLY, CDR2 FYNNEI. The CDR3 runs to 14 residues. The CDR3 nucleotides are TGTGCCAGCAGTTGGGACAGACGCTCCTACGAGCAGTACTTC. This encodes CASSWDRRSYEQYF. The full variable domain, rest sourced from reference TRBV2 and TRBJ2-7, is EPEVTQTPSHQVTQMGQEVILRCVPISNHLYFYWYRQILGQKVEFLVSFYNNEISEKSEIFDDQFSVERPDGSNFTLKIRSTKLEDSAMYFCASSWDRRSYEQYFGPGTRLTVT.

About this clone: This specimen includes other DNA sequences encoding the same CDR3. This CDR3 reads CASSGSNQPQHF. In DNA, the CDR3 is TGTGCCAGTAGCGGTAGCAATCAGCCCCAGCATTTT. This chain uses TRBV19 with TRBJ1-5; no clear D. Trimming stripped 6 bases from V and 0 bases from J, with 3 bases between. There are 12 residues in the CDR3. Germline lookup yields CDR1 LNHDA and CDR2 SQIVND (reference sequence). The full variable domain, completed using reference TRBV19 and TRBJ1-5, is DGGITQSPKYLFRKEGQNVTLSCEQNLNHDAMYWYRQDPGQGLRLIYYSQIVNDFQKGDIAEGYSVSREKKESFPLTVTSAQKNPTAFYLCASSGSNQPQHFGDGTRLSIL.

The chain employs TRBV7-9 and TRBJ2-1; 8 nucleotides align to TRBD2. Germline V gives CDR1 SEHNR, CDR2 FQNEAQ (reference sequence). Trimming removed 1 base from V and 12 bases from J; junction bases left unmatched: 8. The CDR3 covers 14 residues. The CDR3 reads CASSLGPSSGWQFF. The CDR3, as DNA: TGTGCCAGCAGCTTAGGTCCCTCTAGCGGGTGGCAGTTCTTC.

The CDR3 coding sequence is TGTGCCAGCGCCCACGGGGCGTCCTCGTTCTACGAGCAGTACTTC. Protein sequence: CASAHGASSFYEQYF. This rearrangement joins TRBV5-6 to TRBJ2-7; tentatively, D is TRBD1 or TRBD2 (5 bases each). The V end was cut by 7 bases, the J end by 3 bases, with 20 bases between. Germline V gene sequence: CDR1 SGHDT, CDR2 YYEEEE. The CDR3 runs 15 residues. Full variable domain (rest looked up from reference TRBV5-6 and TRBJ2-7): DAGVTQSPTHLIKTRGQQVTLRCSPKSGHDTVSWYQQALGQGPQFIFQYYEEEERQRGNFPDRFSGHQFPNYSSELNVNALLLGDSALYLCASAHGASSFYEQYFGPGTRLTVT.

The chain combines TRBV7-9 with TRBJ1-5; D may be TRBD1 (6 bases). CDR1 and CDR2 (germline): SEHNR, FQNEAQ (reference sequence). The CDR3 runs to 14 residues. The V gene lost 1 base and the J gene lost 4 bases, with 8 bases spanning the gap. The chain's CDR3 is CASSLGTANQPQHF. The DNA of the CDR3 is TGTGCCAGCAGCTTAGGGACAGCTAATCAGCCCCAGCATTTT.

The sample holds one count of this clone. This sequence joins TRBV19 and TRBJ2-3, with D possibly matching TRBD2 (5 bases). CDR3 length equals 14 residues. Per germline, CDR1 LNHDA and CDR2 SQIVND (reference sequence). V lost 6 bases to trimming and J lost 6 bases, with 16 bases between them. The CDR3 DNA sequence: TGTGCCAGTAGCGAGGCCACTAGATCGGATACGCAGTATTTT. Its translation: CASSEATRSDTQYF.

The V and J genes are TRBV19 and TRBJ1-2, with D hard to call. The CDR3 loop spans 13 amino acids. Germline CDR1 LNHDA, CDR2 SQIVND (reference sequence). V gave up 3 bases and J gave up 4 bases, with 9 bases separating them. The CDR3 nucleotides read TGTGCCAGTAGTATGTTTATCGGCTATGGCTACACCTTC. It codes for CASSMFIGYGYTF. The variable domain in full, with the rest retrieved from reference TRBV19 and TRBJ1-2, is DGGITQSPKYLFRKEGQNVTLSCEQNLNHDAMYWYRQDPGQGLRLIYYSQIVNDFQKGDIAEGYSVSREKKESFPLTVTSAQKNPTAFYLCASSMFIGYGYTFGSGTRLTVV.

This sequence joins TRBV30 and TRBJ1-2, with 7 bases lining up with TRBD1. This CDR3 is built from 13 residues. CDR1 and CDR2 from the germline V gene are GTSNPN and SVGIG (reference sequence). The ends lost 7 bases at V and 4 bases at J; junction bases unmatched: 9. CDR3 region: CAYYRGFSYGYTF. The CDR3 nucleotides read TGTGCCTATTACAGGGGATTTAGCTATGGCTACACCTTC.

CDR3 in amino acids: CASSVAGGAYNEQFF. CDR3 in DNA: TGTGCCAGCAGTGTAGCGGGAGGTGCCTACAATGAGCAGTTCTTC. J is TRBJ2-1 and V is TRBV28, with 10 bases that match TRBD2. Germline assignment: CDR1 MDHEN and CDR2 SYDVKM. The V and J ends lost 5 bases and 2 bases, in that order; junction bases with no gene match: 3. CDR3 length: 15 amino acids.

The chain uses TRBV2 and TRBJ2-2; the match to TRBD1 covers 9 bases. Germline CDR1 SNHLY, CDR2 FYNNEI. The junction had 7 bases not matched to a gene; V was cut back by 4 bases and J by 4 bases. The CDR3 is made up of 16 amino acids. CDR3 nucleotide sequence: TGTGCCAGCAGTGGGGGACAGGGCCCGGGCACCGGGGAGCTGTTTTTT. It is translated as CASSGGQGPGTGELFF.

This clone was seen a single time. V is TRBV9 and J is TRBJ1-3; D is unclear. With 0 bases removed from V and 5 bases from J, the gap between germline ends came to 0 bases. CDR3 size: 11 residues. The germline V gene has CDR1 SGDLS and CDR2 YYNGEE. CDR3 sequence: CASSVGNTIYF. The CDR3 DNA reads TGTGCCAGCAGCGTAGGAAACACCATATATTTT.

Points on this clone: One junction end does not reproduce the germline sequence, and a read error may be involved. The chain recombines TRBV7-7 with TRBJ2-1, with unresolved D. CDR1 is SSHAT and CDR2 is FNYEAQ in the germline V gene (reference sequence). The CDR3 covers 14 residues. This CDR3 reads CASSLGSSLNEQFF. Written as DNA, the CDR3 is TGTGCTAGCAGCTTAGGATCCAGCCTCAATGAGCAGTTCTTC. Full variable domain (remainder filled in from reference TRBV7-7 and TRBJ2-1): GAGVSQSPRYKVTKRGQDVTLRCDPISSHATLYWYQQALGQGPEFLTYFNYEAQPDKSGLPSDRFSAERPEGSISTLTIQRTEQRDSAMYRCASSLGSSLNEQFFGPGTRLTVL.

This chain connects TRBV6-1 to TRBJ1-5; tentative D call: TRBD1 (5 bases). Germline lookup yields CDR1 MNHNS and CDR2 SASEGT. The CDR3 consists of 15 residues. Trimming stripped 3 bases from V and 6 bases from J, with 15 bases between. Written as DNA, the CDR3 is TGTGCCAGCAGTGAGACGGGGGAACGTCTTCAGCCCCAGCATTTT. Translating gives CASSETGERLQPQHF.

The chain couples TRBV9 to TRBJ1-2; the D is unclear. CDR1 and CDR2 from the germline V gene are SGDLS and YYNGEE. The CDR3 totals 16 residues. Trimming pared 2 bases from V and 0 bases from J, leaving 14 bases between. In DNA, the CDR3 is TGTGCCAGCAGCGTGGGATTGTACGCCCCTAACTATGGCTACACCTTC. This codes for CASSVGLYAPNYGYTF.